The TCR beta chain described here comes from a study of cytomegalovirus exposure and HLA in healthy donors. Points from the study as a whole: The classifier, whose performance was assessed in both the original and validation cohorts, reportedly diagnosed cytomegalovirus status with high specificity and sensitivity.

Comments on this clone: Its target is not known.

The PCR ran on 60 Vbeta and 13 Jbeta primers. Using immunoSEQ multiplex PCR, the repertoire was profiled, and TCRdb retains in-frame clones only, with some absent. The table has about 190,000 clones, 65% to 85% seen once; the top ten hold 3.5% to 4%. V was clipped by 7 bases and J by 4 bases, with 16 bases between them. The CDR3 is 14 residues long. The V gene's germline CDR1 is ENHRY and CDR2 SYGVKD. The clonotype was recovered from a man between 50 and 59 years old in good health and CMV-seronegative. Material: PBMCs. The chain has TRBV10-3 and TRBJ1-1; D remains unclear. For the CDR3, the DNA is TGTGCCATCACGAGGTCCGGCCAGTCCACTGAAGCTTTCTTT. This encodes CAITRSGQSTEAFF.